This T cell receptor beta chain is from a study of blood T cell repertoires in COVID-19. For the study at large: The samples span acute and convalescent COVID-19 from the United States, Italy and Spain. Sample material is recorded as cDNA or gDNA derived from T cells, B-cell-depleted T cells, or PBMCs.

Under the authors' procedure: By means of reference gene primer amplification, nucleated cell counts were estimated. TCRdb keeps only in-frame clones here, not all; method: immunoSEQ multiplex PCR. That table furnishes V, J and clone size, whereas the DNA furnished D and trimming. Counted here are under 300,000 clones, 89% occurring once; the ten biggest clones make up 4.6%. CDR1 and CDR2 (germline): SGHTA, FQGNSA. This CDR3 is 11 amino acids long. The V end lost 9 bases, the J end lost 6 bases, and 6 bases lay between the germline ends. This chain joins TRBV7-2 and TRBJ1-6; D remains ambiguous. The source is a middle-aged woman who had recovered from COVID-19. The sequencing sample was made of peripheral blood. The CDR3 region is CASRGNSPLHF. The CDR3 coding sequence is TGTGCCAGTCGGGGTAATTCACCCCTCCACTTT.